This T cell receptor beta chain was identified in a study of CD8 T cell repertoires and HIV-1 epitope variants. The CDR3 has 15 residues. Germline CDR1 and CDR2: MNHEY and SMNVEV (reference sequence). V was clipped by 5 bases and J by 1 base, with 15 bases between them. About this clone itself: Its antigen is still unknown.

The method was immunoSEQ multiplex PCR; TCRdb's version includes in-frame clones alone and lacks a portion of them. Of roughly 7,000 clones listed, 50% to 70% are singletons. The chain combines TRBV27 with TRBJ2-7, with D tentatively TRBD1 (6 bases). This receptor was taken from a male donor with HIV. The material sequenced was cultured CD8+ T cells derived from PBMCs. CDR3 residues: CASSPPGGASYEQYF. The CDR3 DNA reads as TGTGCCAGCAGTCCCCCTGGGGGCGCGTCCTACGAGCAGTACTTC.